This T cell receptor beta chain was recovered during a study of blood T cell repertoires in COVID-19 (TCRdb year 2020). Background for the entire study: Collaborator samples came from the United States, Italy and Spain and covered acute and convalescent phases of COVID-19. The dataset comprised deeply sampled blood TCRbeta repertoires from subjects exposed to, actively infected with, or recovered from COVID-19. The material from the prospective study consisted of cDNA or gDNA derived from T cells, B-cell-depleted T cells, or PBMCs. Samples came from the ongoing ImmuneRACE study (first 160 participants) plus 1,254 subjects from 6 global collaborators. Where HLA class I and class II types were available, the types were taken from metadata supplied by the sample provider, not from assay-based typing. The sample metadata nearly always contained a de-identified subject ID, COVID-19 status, age in years and sex. The repertoires were released in a freely available public database meant as a resource for research on the immune response to SARS-CoV-2.

V has 5 bases trimmed and J has 3 bases trimmed; junction bases matching no gene number 7. The CDR3 spans 16 residues, from the cysteine through the phenylalanine. Of all the DNA, just the CDR3 is kept, 48 bases in frame from base 1. From a lookup of the germline V gene (reference sequence), CDR1 and CDR2 are SGHAT and FQDESV. Study-level results and caveats: Clinical and demographic metadata were provided uncurated, with the amount varying by source and participant.

TCRbeta CDR3 regions were amplified from genomic DNA by means of the immunoSEQ Assay, a bias-controlled multiplex PCR. The source study handled its data this way. The number of nucleated cells in each sample was estimated by amplification of reference gene primers within the assay. Sequence reads were collapsed and filtered to measure the absolute abundance of every unique TCRbeta CDR3 rearrangement. For each sample, productive Simpson clonality was calculated as the square root of Simpson's diversity index over productive rearrangements. As stored in TCRdb, this immuneACCESS dataset retains in-frame rearrangements with V and J assigned. A fraction of the clones does not appear; measured against another copy, unresolved V genes explain less than half of the discrepancy, and the remainder lacks a known reason. Clone size and the V and J calls come from that table; the DNA yielded D and trimming. This sample comprises 100,000 to 150,000 clones, approximately 79% of them detected only once. The top ten constitute about 2.4% of the sample.

This clone was seen only once. Its antigen target is currently unknown. Qualities for individual bases were not recorded, and no much larger clone is one base off. Enrolling through a virtual design, the prospective study's participants ranged in age from roughly 18 to 89 years and lived across approximately 25 United States geographic areas. Cohort assignment in the prospective study relied on participant-reported clinical history from a screening survey and a study questionnaire. In the prospective study, whole blood, serum and a nasopharyngeal or oropharyngeal swab were collected from each participant by mobile phlebotomists. Additional blood draws and questionnaires over a 2-month period could optionally be provided by prospective study participants. Before DNA extraction, prospective study blood samples were shipped either frozen or at room temperature.

The material sequenced was PBMCs or T cells enriched from blood (not recorded which). Recombination joined TRBV11-1 with TRBJ2-3; 11 bases in the middle match TRBD2. The sequence came from a man between 35 and 55 years old with acute COVID-19. The sequenced DNA: TGTGCCAGCAGCCCTCGGGTAGCGGGAGGGACAGATACGCAGTATTTT. It is translated as CASSPRVAGGTDTQYF.